The rows below give T cell receptor beta chains drawn from one sample of a study of identifying expanded T cells in peripheral blood. Produced via immunoSEQ multiplex PCR; TCRdb's table is partial and in-frame only. The repertoire has 95,000 to 100,000 clones, approximately 88% of them found once; the top ten carry approximately 18%. Sequenced input: blood. These receptors all stem from a person aged 18 to 70 in good health. Each CDR3 is given with its conserved first and last residue. A D gene is named only where the DNA matches it firmly. Size is stated for part of the rows, as once, few or many counts, or as a class when the clone is expanded.

J gene	clone size	D gene	V gene	CDR3 DNA	CDR3 protein
TRBJ1-4	NA	NA	TRBV7-9	TGTGCCAGCAGCGGGCCCCGGAGAGGGCACATCTCAACTAATGAAAAACTGTTTTTT	CASSGPRRGHISTNEKLFF
TRBJ2-7	NA	TRBD1	TRBV13	TGTGCCAGCAGCTTAGTCGGGACAGGGGTGACGGCCGAGCAGTACTTC	CASSLVGTGVTAEQYF
TRBJ2-1	NA	NA	TRBV6-1	TGTGCCAGCAGTAGGGCCCCCAATGGGGATGAGCAGTTCTTC	CASSRAPNGDEQFF
TRBJ2-7	NA	TRBD1	TRBV6-1	TGTGCCAGCAGCCAGACAGGGCCCGCCTACGAGCAGTACTTC	CASSQTGPAYEQYF
TRBJ2-3	once	NA	TRBV6-5	TGTGCCAGCAGTCAGGACAGCCTTGTTGGATATACGCAGTATTTT	CASSQDSLVGYTQYF
TRBJ2-3	once	NA	TRBV18	TGTGCCAGCTCACCAGGGGGCAAGAATACAGATACGCAGTATTTT	CASSPGGKNTDTQYF
TRBJ2-5	NA	NA	TRBV5-1	TGCGCCAGCGGGATCCAGGGGGGACGGGAAGAGACCCAGTACTTC	CASGIQGGREETQYF
TRBJ2-5	NA	NA	TRBV10-3	TGTGCCATCAGTGGGTCAGGGTTGGAGACCCAGTACTTC	CAISGSGLETQYF
TRBJ2-2	NA	NA	TRBV27	TGTGCCAGCAGTTTACATACAGGGTCGAACACCGGGGAGCTGTTTTTT	CASSLHTGSNTGELFF
TRBJ2-3	NA	TRBD1	TRBV4-3	TGCGCCAGCAGCCACGGACAGGGGCCTAGCACAGATACGCAGTATTTT	CASSHGQGPSTDTQYF
TRBJ1-1	NA	TRBD1	TRBV7-6	TGTGCCAGCAGCTTAGGGCAGGGGGTCGCCACTGAAGCTTTCTTT	CASSLGQGVATEAFF
TRBJ2-2	NA	NA	TRBV7-9	TGTGCCAGCAGCCCTCCGGAGGGTGGCACCGGGGAGCTGTTTTTT	CASSPPEGGTGELFF
TRBJ2-3	NA	TRBD2	TRBV9	TGTGCCAGCAGCGTCGGGGGGGGCGGAGGTAACACAGATACGCAGTATTTT	CASSVGGGGGNTDTQYF
TRBJ2-1	NA	TRBD1	TRBV4-2	TGTGCCAGCAGCCACGGGACAGATTACAATGAGCAGTTCTTC	CASSHGTDYNEQFF
TRBJ1-1	NA	NA	TRBV19	TGTGCCAGTAGTATCCAGGGGACCACTGAAGCTTTCTTT	CASSIQGTTEAFF
TRBJ1-2	NA	NA	TRBV7-9	TGTGCCAGCAGCTTAGGGGCCGATCACCTCGGGCACTATGGCTACACCTTC	CASSLGADHLGHYGYTF
TRBJ1-1	NA	NA	TRBV11-2	TGTGCCAGCAGCCATGGACAGAACACTGAAGCTTTCTTT	CASSHGQNTEAFF
TRBJ1-2	NA	NA	TRBV21-1	TGTGCCAGCAGCAATGGAGCAGGGGTTTTCGGCTATGGCTACACCTTC	CASSNGAGVFGYGYTF
TRBJ2-7	NA	NA	TRBV27	TGTGCCAGCAGACAGTCCCCCTCCTACGAGCAGTACTTC	CASRQSPSYEQYF
TRBJ2-1	NA	TRBD2	TRBV27	TGTGCCAGCAGTTTCTCCCCGGCGACTAGCGGGGGTAATGAGCAGTTCTTC	CASSFSPATSGGNEQFF
TRBJ2-3	NA	NA	TRBV29-1	TGCAGCGTTGAGTCGGGCGTGGGGCAGTATTTT	CSVESGVGQYF
TRBJ1-2	NA	NA	TRBV5-1	TGCGCCAGCAGCTTGGTAGCAGGGTTCTATGGCTACACCTTC	CASSLVAGFYGYTF